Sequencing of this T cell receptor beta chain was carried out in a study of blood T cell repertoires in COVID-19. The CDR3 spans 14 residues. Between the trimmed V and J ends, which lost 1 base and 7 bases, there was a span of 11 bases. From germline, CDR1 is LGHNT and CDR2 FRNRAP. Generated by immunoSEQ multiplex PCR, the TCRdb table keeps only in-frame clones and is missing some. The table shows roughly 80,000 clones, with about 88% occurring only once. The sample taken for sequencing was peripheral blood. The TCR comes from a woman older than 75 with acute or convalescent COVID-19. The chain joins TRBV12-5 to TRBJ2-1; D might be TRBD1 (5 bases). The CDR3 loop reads CASGLGQGRNEQFF. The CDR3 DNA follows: TGTGCTAGTGGTTTGGGCCAGGGTCGGAATGAGCAGTTCTTC.